These T cell receptor beta chains were read from a single sample in a study of blood T cell repertoires in COVID-19. Using immunoSEQ multiplex PCR, the repertoire was profiled, and TCRdb retains in-frame clones only, with some absent. The sample carries about 170,000 clones, about 80% recorded once. Sequenced: peripheral blood. Every receptor here comes from a woman of 80 years or more with acute or convalescent COVID-19. The CDR3 runs from the conserved cysteine through the conserved F or W. D genes are given only for firm matches. Rows may omit the clone size; those that give it use once, few, many or a size class.

>TRBV10-2|.|TRBJ2-7|.
CASSEISDEQYF
TGCGCCAGCAGTGAGATCAGCGACGAGCAGTACTTC
>TRBV7-9|.|TRBJ1-1|.
CASSLGNSLNTEAFF
TGTGCCAGCAGCTTAGGTAACAGCTTGAACACTGAAGCTTTCTTT
>TRBV5-1|.|TRBJ2-5|.
CASSFRRPNQETQYF
TGCGCCAGCAGCTTCCGGCGGCCTAACCAAGAGACCCAGTACTTC
>TRBV18|.|TRBJ1-5|once
CASSPEVGRGDQPQHF
TGTGCCAGCTCACCAGAGGTTGGCAGGGGCGATCAGCCCCAGCATTTT
>TRBV27|.|TRBJ2-7|.
CASSFLSSYEQYF
TGTGCCAGCAGTTTTCTCAGCTCCTACGAGCAGTACTTC
>TRBV29-1|TRBD1|TRBJ1-2|.
CSVVAPGQGANGYTF
TGCAGCGTTGTGGCCCCGGGACAGGGGGCGAATGGCTACACCTTC
>TRBV4-1|.|TRBJ1-6|.
CASSQEGPIYSPLHF
TGCGCCAGCAGCCAAGAGGGCCCGATATATTCACCCCTCCACTTT
>TRBV6-5|TRBD2|TRBJ2-1|.
CATALSGRARNEQFF
TGTGCCACCGCACTTAGCGGGAGGGCCAGAAATGAGCAGTTCTTC
>TRBV6-5|.|TRBJ2-1|.
CASSYYGQYEQFF
TGTGCCAGCAGTTATTACGGACAGTATGAGCAGTTCTTC
>TRBV6-6|.|TRBJ1-2|.
CASSSHEIYGYTF
TGTGCCAGCAGTTCTCATGAGATCTATGGCTACACCTTC
>TRBV18|TRBD1|TRBJ1-2|.
CASSQNRGDYGYTF
TGTGCCAGCTCACAGAACAGGGGAGACTATGGCTACACCTTC
>TRBV7-9|.|TRBJ1-2|.
CASSLGPTGYTF
TGTGCCAGCAGCTTAGGGCCGACAGGCTACACCTTC
>TRBV19|.|TRBJ1-5|.
CASNRDVNQPQHF
TGTGCCAGTAACAGGGACGTCAATCAGCCCCAGCATTTT
>TRBV2|.|TRBJ1-3|.
CAGGTGMGVSGNTIYF
TGTGCCGGGGGCACAGGGATGGGGGTCTCTGGAAACACCATATATTTT
>TRBV24-1|TRBD1|TRBJ2-3|.
CATSDPGQGATDTQYF
TGTGCCACCAGTGATCCGGGACAGGGTGCAACAGATACGCAGTATTTT
>TRBV18|.|TRBJ2-7|.
CASSPGTLDEQYF
TGTGCCAGCTCACCCGGGACTCTCGACGAGCAGTACTTC
>TRBV6-1|.|TRBJ1-5|.
CASSDLSGVSNQPQHF
TGTGCCAGCAGTGATTTGTCAGGGGTTAGCAATCAGCCCCAGCATTTT
>TRBV15|TRBD2|TRBJ2-1|once
CATMAASGSYNEQFF
TGTGCCACCATGGCGGCTAGCGGATCCTACAATGAGCAGTTCTTC
>TRBV30|.|TRBJ2-5|.
CAWSVEAETQYF
TGTGCCTGGAGCGTTGAAGCGGAGACCCAGTACTTC
>TRBV19|TRBD2|TRBJ2-7|once
CASSRTSGTYEQYF
TGTGCCAGTAGTAGGACTAGCGGAACCTACGAGCAGTACTTC
>TRBV5-1|.|TRBJ2-3|.
CASSDGTYTDTQYF
TGCGCCAGCAGCGACGGGACTTACACAGATACGCAGTATTTT
>TRBV21-1|.|TRBJ1-3|.
CASSKLEGGTGAHSGNTIYF
TGTGCCAGCAGCAAGTTGGAGGGAGGGACAGGGGCACACTCTGGAAACACCATATATTTT
>TRBV10-3|.|TRBJ1-1|.
CAISDPRAGMGTEAFF
TGTGCCATCAGCGACCCCCGGGCGGGGATGGGCACTGAAGCTTTCTTT
>TRBV3-1/TRBV3-2|.|TRBJ2-2|.
CASSQSQTSDTGELFF
TGTGCCAGCAGCCAGTCCCAGACTTCTGACACCGGGGAGCTGTTTTTT
>TRBV5-1|.|TRBJ2-7|.
CASSRDSGLYEQYF
TGCGCCAGCAGCCGGGACTCAGGTCTCTACGAGCAGTACTTC
>TRBV11-3|.|TRBJ2-3|once
CASSLEGGGADTQYF
TGTGCCAGCAGCTTAGAAGGCGGAGGGGCGGATACGCAGTATTTT
>TRBV19|.|TRBJ1-4|.
CASSRGGPEKLFF
TGTGCCAGTAGTAGGGGCGGTCCTGAAAAACTGTTTTTT
>TRBV7-9|TRBD1|TRBJ2-3|.
CATTQGASTDTQYF
TGTGCCACTACACAGGGGGCTAGCACAGATACGCAGTATTTT
>TRBV5-4|.|TRBJ2-3|.
CASSPGHADTQYF
TGTGCCAGCAGCCCTGGACACGCAGATACGCAGTATTTT
>TRBV18|.|TRBJ1-4|.
CASSPPGDAEKLFF
TGTGCCAGCTCACCACCGGGAGATGCTGAAAAACTGTTTTTT
>TRBV10-3|.|TRBJ2-5|.
CAISDGETQYF
TGTGCCATCAGTGACGGGGAGACCCAGTACTTC
>TRBV5-5|.|TRBJ2-2|.
CASSLGPGTLTGELFF
TGTGCCAGCAGCTTGGGGCCCGGGACACTTACCGGGGAGCTGTTTTTT
>TRBV5-4|TRBD2|TRBJ2-7|.
CASSLRVLAGGHEQYF
TGTGCCAGCAGCTTACGTGTCTTAGCGGGAGGCCACGAGCAGTACTTC
>TRBV6-6|.|TRBJ1-5|.
CASSYPGGHQPQHF
TGTGCCAGCAGTTACCCGGGGGGCCATCAGCCCCAGCATTTT
>TRBV3-1/TRBV3-2|TRBD2|TRBJ2-3|.
CASSPWLAGEADTQYF
TGTGCCAGCAGTCCTTGGCTAGCGGGAGAGGCAGATACGCAGTATTTT
>TRBV19|TRBD2|TRBJ2-1|few
CASSMFGGTSGSVYNEQFF
TGTGCCAGTAGTATGTTTGGGGGGACTAGCGGGAGTGTCTACAATGAGCAGTTCTTC
>TRBV9|TRBD1|TRBJ1-1|.
CASMQGARGEAFF
TGTGCCAGCATGCAGGGGGCTAGGGGTGAAGCTTTCTTT
>TRBV7-9|.|TRBJ1-1|.
CASSSSVNTEAFF
TGTGCCAGCAGCTCCTCGGTGAACACTGAAGCTTTCTTT
>TRBV6-5|TRBD1|TRBJ1-2|few
CASSYSRGQGYGYTF
TGTGCCAGCAGTTACTCGAGGGGGCAGGGCTATGGCTACACCTTC
>TRBV20-1|.|TRBJ1-1|.
CSARDHRAFF
TGCAGTGCTAGAGATCACAGGGCTTTCTTT
>TRBV9|.|TRBJ1-1|.
CASSGGHHTEAFF
TGTGCCAGCAGCGGGGGACACCACACTGAAGCTTTCTTT